Given below is one T cell receptor beta chain in context. In this cohort, patients with other autoimmune diseases, uncontrolled infections, pregnancy or lactation were excluded. This sample is part of a study of Graves' ophthalmopathy and Graves' hyperthyroidism. Study background: The authors collected peripheral blood at initial diagnosis, before any treatment.

The study amplified TCR beta CDR3 regions using RNA transcripts. First-round RT-PCR with HTBI primers preceded a second-round multiplex PCR. TCRdb independently ran MiXCR on the multiplex PCR reads; one entry per CDR3 protein. The top ten clones hold roughly 2.4% of a sample with more than 300,000 distinct CDR3 sequences, about a sixth of them seen once. Trimming removed 2 bases at V and 5 bases at J, with 12 bases between. This CDR3 has 14 amino acids. V and J are TRBV12-3 or TRBV12-4 and TRBJ1-1; D possibly corresponds to TRBD1 (6 bases). The sequence came from an adult woman with stable Graves' hyperthyroidism. Sequencing was performed on peripheral blood. The CDR3 region is CASSLSGVRTEAFF. The CDR3 DNA reads TGTGCCAGCAGTTTATCAGGGGTTCGTACTGAAGCTTTCTTT.